This TCR beta chain appears in the sequencing data of a study of T cells in localized non-small cell lung cancer. The repertoire was sequenced with immunoSEQ multiplex PCR; TCRdb's copy has only in-frame clones and lacks some. The sample yields approximately 150,000 clones, about 89% seen once. A note on this clone: What it binds is not known.

The CDR3 is made up of 15 amino acids. Germline values: CDR1 SGHTA, CDR2 FQGNSA. V lost 5 bases and J lost 5; bases outside the gene matches: 10. Whole-study findings and limits: Researchers found a median approximately 55 of the top 100 tumor clones in adjacent lung. The greatest T cell clonality was found in uninvolved adjacent lung (higher than in tumor). Increased T cell density in blood showed an association with longer overall survival.

The clonotype was recovered from a female donor over 55 with stage I lung adenocarcinoma. Sequences were derived from peripheral blood, sampled before any cancer treatment. This chain links TRBV7-2 with TRBJ2-7; TRBD1 matches at 9 bases. CDR3 sequence reads: CASSRRDRDWNEQYF. CDR3 nucleotide sequence: TGTGCCAGCAGCCGCCGGGACAGGGACTGGAACGAGCAGTACTTC. Drawing the rest from reference TRBV7-2 and TRBJ2-7, the complete variable domain is GAGVSQSPSNKVTEKGKDVELRCDPISGHTALYWYRQSLGQGLEFLIYFQGNSAPDKSGLPSDRFSAERTGGSVSTLTIQRTQQEDSAVYLCASSRRDRDWNEQYFGPGTRLTVT.